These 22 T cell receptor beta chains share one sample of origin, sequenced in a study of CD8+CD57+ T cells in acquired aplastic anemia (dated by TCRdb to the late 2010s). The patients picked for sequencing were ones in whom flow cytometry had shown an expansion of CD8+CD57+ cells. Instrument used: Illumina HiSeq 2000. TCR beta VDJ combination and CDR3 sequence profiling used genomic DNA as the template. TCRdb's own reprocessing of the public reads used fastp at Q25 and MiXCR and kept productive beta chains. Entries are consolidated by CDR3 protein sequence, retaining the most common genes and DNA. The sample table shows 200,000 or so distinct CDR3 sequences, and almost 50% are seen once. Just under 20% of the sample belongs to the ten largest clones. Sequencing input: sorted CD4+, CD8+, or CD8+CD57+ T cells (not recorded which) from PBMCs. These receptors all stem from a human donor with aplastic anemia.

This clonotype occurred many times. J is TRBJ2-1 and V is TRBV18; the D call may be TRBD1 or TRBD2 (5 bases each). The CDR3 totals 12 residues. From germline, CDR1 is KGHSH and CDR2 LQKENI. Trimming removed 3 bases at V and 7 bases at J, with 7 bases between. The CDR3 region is CASSPRENEQFF. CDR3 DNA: TGTGCCAGCTCACCCAGGGAGAATGAGCAGTTCTTC.

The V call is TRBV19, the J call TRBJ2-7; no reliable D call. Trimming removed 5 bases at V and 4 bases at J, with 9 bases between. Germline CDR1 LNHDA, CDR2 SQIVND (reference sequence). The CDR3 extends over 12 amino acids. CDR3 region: CASSPVPYEQYF. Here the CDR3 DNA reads TGTGCCAGTAGTCCCGTCCCTTACGAGCAGTACTTC.

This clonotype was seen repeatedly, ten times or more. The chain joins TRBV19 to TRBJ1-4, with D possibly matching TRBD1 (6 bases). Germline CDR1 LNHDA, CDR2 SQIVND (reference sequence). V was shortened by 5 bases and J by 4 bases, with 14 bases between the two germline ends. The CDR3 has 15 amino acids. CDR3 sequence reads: CASSPRTAFNEKLFF. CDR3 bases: TGTGCCAGTAGTCCCAGGACAGCCTTTAATGAAAAACTGTTTTTT.

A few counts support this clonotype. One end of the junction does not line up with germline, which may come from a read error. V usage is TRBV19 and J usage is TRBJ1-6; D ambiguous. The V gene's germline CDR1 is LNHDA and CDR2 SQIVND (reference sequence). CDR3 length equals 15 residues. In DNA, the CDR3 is TGTGCCAGTAGTAGGGAGAGCTCCTATAATCCACCCCTCCACTTT. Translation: CASSRESSYNPPLHF.

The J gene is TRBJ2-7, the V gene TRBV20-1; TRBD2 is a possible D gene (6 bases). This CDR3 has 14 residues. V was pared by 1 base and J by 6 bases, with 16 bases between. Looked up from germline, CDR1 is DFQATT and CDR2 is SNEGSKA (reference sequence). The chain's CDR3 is CSARGGREGSEQYF. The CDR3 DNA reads TGCAGTGCTAGAGGTGGGCGGGAAGGCTCCGAGCAGTACTTC.

This chain's CDR3 is CASSFSPDRGYEQYF. The DNA for the CDR3 is TGTGCCAGCAGTTTTTCGCCAGACAGGGGTTACGAGCAGTACTTC. This chain links TRBV25-1 with TRBJ2-7; 8 nucleotides match TRBD1. The germline V gene encodes CDR1 MGHDK and CDR2 SYGVNS. After removal of 5 bases from V and 4 bases from J, the junction contained 10 bases not matched to a gene. The CDR3 totals 15 residues.

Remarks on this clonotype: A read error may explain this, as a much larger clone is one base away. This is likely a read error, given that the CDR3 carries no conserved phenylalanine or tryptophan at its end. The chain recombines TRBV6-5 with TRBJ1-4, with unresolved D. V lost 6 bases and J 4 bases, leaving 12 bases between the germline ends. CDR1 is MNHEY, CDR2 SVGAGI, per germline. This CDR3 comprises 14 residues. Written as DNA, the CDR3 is TGTGCCAGCAGAGGAGCGGATCTTAATGAAAAACTGTTTTAT. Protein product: CASRGADLNEKLFY.

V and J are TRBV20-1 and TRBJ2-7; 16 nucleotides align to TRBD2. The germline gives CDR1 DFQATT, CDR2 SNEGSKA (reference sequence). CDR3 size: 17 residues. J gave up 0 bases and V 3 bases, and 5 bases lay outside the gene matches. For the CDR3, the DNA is TGCAGTGCTAGTGGGACTAGCGGGGGGGCCAGCTCCTACGAGCAGTACTTC. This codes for CSASGTSGGASSYEQYF.

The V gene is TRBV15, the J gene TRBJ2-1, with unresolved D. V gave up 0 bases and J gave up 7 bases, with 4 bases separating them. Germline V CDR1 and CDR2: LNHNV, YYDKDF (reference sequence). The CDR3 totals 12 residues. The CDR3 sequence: CATSRDRNEQFF. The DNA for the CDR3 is TGTGCCACCAGCAGAGATCGAAATGAGCAGTTCTTC.

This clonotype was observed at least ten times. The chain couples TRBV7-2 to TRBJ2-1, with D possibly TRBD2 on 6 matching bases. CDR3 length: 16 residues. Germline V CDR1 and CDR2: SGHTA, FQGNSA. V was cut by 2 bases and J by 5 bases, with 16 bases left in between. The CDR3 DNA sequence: TGTGCCAGCAGCTTAAATACGGGACTGGGCCACAATGAGCAGTTCTTC. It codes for CASSLNTGLGHNEQFF.

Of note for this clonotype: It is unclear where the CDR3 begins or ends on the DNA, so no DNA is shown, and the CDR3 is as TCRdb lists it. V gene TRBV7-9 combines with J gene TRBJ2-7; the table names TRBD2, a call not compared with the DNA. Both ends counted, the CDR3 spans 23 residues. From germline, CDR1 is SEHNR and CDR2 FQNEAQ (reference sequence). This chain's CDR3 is CASSRRGDYGYTFGSGLSYEQYF.

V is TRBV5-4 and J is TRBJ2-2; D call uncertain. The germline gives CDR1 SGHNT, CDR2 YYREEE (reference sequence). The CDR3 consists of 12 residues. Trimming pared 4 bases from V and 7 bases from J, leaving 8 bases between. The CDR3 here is CASSVEIGELFF. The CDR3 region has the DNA TGTGCCAGCAGCGTTGAAATCGGGGAGCTGTTTTTT.

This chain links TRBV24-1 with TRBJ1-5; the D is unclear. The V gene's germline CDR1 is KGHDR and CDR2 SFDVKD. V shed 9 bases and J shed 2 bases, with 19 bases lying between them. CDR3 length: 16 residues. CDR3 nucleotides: TGTGCCACCTTACCGTTGGCGGGGTCGGGCAATCAGCCCCAGCATTTT. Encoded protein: CATLPLAGSGNQPQHF.

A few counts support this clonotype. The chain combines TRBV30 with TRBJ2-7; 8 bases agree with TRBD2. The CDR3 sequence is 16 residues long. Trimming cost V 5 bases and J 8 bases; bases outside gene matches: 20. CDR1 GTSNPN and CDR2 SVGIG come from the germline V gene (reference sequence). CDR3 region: CAWAGSGGMILRKQYF. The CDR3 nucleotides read TGTGCCTGGGCGGGGAGCGGGGGAATGATCCTACGAAAGCAGTACTTC.

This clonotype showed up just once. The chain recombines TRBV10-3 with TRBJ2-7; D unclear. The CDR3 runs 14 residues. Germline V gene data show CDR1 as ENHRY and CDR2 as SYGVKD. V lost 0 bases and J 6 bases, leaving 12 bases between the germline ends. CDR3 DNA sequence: TGTGCCATCAGTGAGTCTTTCCTACAGTTCGAGCAGTACTTC. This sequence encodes CAISESFLQFEQYF.

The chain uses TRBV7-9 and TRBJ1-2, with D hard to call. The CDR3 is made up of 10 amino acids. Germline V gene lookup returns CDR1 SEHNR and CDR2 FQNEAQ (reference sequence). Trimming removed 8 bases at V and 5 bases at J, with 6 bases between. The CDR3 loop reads CASGSYGYTF. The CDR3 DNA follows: TGTGCCAGCGGCAGTTATGGCTACACCTTC.

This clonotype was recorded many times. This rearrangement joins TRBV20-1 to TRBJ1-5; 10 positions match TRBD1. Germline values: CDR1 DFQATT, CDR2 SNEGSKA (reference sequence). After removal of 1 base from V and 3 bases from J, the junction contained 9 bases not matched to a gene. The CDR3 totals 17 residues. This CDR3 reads CSARAITGQGNNQPQHF. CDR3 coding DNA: TGCAGTGCTAGAGCTATTACGGGACAGGGGAACAATCAGCCCCAGCATTTT.

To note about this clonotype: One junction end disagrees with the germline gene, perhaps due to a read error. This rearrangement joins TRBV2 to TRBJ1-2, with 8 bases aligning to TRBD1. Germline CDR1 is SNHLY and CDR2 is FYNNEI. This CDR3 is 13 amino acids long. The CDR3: CASSPGQGRGYTF. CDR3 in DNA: TGCGCCAGCAGCCCTGGACAGGGACGAGGCTACACCTTC.

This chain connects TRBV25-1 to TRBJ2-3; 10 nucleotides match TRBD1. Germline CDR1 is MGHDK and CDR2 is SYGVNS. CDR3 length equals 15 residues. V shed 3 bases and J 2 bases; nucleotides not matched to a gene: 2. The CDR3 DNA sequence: TGTGCCAGCAGTGACGACAGGGGGCCCACAGATACGCAGTATTTT. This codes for CASSDDRGPTDTQYF.

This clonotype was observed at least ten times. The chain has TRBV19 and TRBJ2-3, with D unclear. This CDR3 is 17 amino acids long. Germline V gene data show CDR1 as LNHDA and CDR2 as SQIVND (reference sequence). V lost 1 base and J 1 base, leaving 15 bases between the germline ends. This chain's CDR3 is CASSIVGRARRTDTQYF. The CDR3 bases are TGTGCCAGTAGTATAGTAGGCAGAGCAAGACGCACAGATACGCAGTATTTT.

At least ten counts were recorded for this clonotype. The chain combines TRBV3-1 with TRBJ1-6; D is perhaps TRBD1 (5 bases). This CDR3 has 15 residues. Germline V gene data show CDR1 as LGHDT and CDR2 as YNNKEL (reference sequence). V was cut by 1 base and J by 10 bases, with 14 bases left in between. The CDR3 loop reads CASSQGVGGESPLHF. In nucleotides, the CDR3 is TGTGCCAGCAGCCAAGGGGTCGGAGGGGAATCACCCCTCCACTTT.

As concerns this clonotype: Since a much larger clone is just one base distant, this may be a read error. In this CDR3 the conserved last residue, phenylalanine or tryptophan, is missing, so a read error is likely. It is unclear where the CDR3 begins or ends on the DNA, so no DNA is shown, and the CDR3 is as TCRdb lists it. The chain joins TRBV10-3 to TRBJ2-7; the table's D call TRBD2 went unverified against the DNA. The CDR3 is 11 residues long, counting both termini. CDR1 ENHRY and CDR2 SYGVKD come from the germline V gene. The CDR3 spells CAITGGGAVYS.